The rows below give T cell receptor beta chains drawn from one sample of a study of T cell responses to AZD1222 COVID-19 vaccine. TCRdb keeps only in-frame clones here, not all; method: immunoSEQ multiplex PCR. The sample shows 140,000 to 150,000 clones, 80% to 95% of them seen only once. The starting material was peripheral blood, obtained 28 days after the second AZD1222 dose. These receptors all come from an adult who received the AZD1222 COVID-19 vaccine. Both conserved end residues are part of each CDR3. Fields, in order: V gene, clone size, D gene, J gene, CDR3 DNA, CDR3 protein. D genes are given only for firm matches. For some rows the clone size is stated as once, few or many, or as a class when expanded; others skip it.

TRBV4-2,.,.,TRBJ2-3,TGTGCCAGCAGCCAAGAATCTTGGCTTAGGCCGGCTCTCGATGATACGCAGTATTTT,CASSQESWLRPALDDTQYF
TRBV5-1,once,.,TRBJ2-7,TGCGCCAGCTCAGGTGAGGACAGCTCCTACGAGCAGTACTTC,CASSGEDSSYEQYF
TRBV11-2,once,.,TRBJ2-6,TGTGCCAGCAGCTTAGATCTTGGCAGATCCTCTGGGGCCAACGTCCTGACTTTC,CASSLDLGRSSGANVLTF
TRBV7-2,.,.,TRBJ2-1,TGTGCCAGCAGCTTAGGGCCGTTTAATGAGCAGTTCTTC,CASSLGPFNEQFF
TRBV2,once,.,TRBJ1-1,TGTGCCAGCATCCCCGGACAGATCTTGAACACTGAAGCTTTCTTT,CASIPGQILNTEAFF
TRBV13,.,.,TRBJ1-1,TGTGCCAGCAGCTACATGCGGGGAAACACTGAAGCTTTCTTT,CASSYMRGNTEAFF
TRBV28,.,.,TRBJ1-6,TGTGCCAGCAGTCCAGCCACAGGGTTTAGTAGTTCACCCCTCCACTTT,CASSPATGFSSSPLHF
TRBV4-2,.,TRBD1,TRBJ1-5,TGTGCCAGCAGCCAAGAGCAGGGGGCGAGCAATCAGCCCCAGCATTTT,CASSQEQGASNQPQHF
TRBV6-5,.,TRBD2,TRBJ2-1,TGTGCCAGCAGCGGGACTAGCGGGGGCCACGAGCAGTTCTTC,CASSGTSGGHEQFF
TRBV7-3,.,.,TRBJ1-1,TGTGCCAGCAGCTTAGACCGGTTAGCCACTGAAGCTTTCTTT,CASSLDRLATEAFF
TRBV20-1,once,.,TRBJ2-5,TGCAGTGCTAGTCTAGAGACCCAGTACTTC,CSASLETQYF
TRBV6-5,.,.,TRBJ1-2,TGTGCCAGCAGTTACTCCGCCCGCTCCGGCTACACCTTC,CASSYSARSGYTF
TRBV5-4,.,.,TRBJ1-3,TGTGCCAGCAGCTTGGAGAGGGGGAACACCATATATTTT,CASSLERGNTIYF
TRBV7-9,.,.,TRBJ1-2,TGTGCCAGCAGCCTGGCGGCTACCTATGGCTACACCTTC,CASSLAATYGYTF
TRBV4-3,.,TRBD2,TRBJ2-2,TGCGCCAGCAGCCAAGATCTACCGGGGGGAGCCGGGGAGCTGTTTTTT,CASSQDLPGGAGELFF
TRBV29-1,.,.,TRBJ2-2,TGCAGCGTTGAGCCAGGGCCAGCCGGGGAGCTGTTTTTT,CSVEPGPAGELFF
TRBV5-1,.,TRBD1,TRBJ2-3,TGCGCCAGCAGCCACGGGACAGGGGGAGATACGCAGTATTTT,CASSHGTGGDTQYF
TRBV20-1,.,.,TRBJ2-7,TGCAGTGCTAGTTCCGGGAACGAGCAGTACTTC,CSASSGNEQYF
TRBV7-3,.,.,TRBJ1-6,TGTGCCAGCAGCCCCCCGGGACCCCTCCACTTT,CASSPPGPLHF
TRBV25-1,.,.,TRBJ2-5,TGTGCCAGCAGTTTAGAGACCCAGTACTTC,CASSLETQYF
TRBV6-1,.,.,TRBJ2-7,TGTGCCAGCAGTGCCCTAGGGACTGGCTCTTCCTACGAGCAGTACTTC,CASSALGTGSSYEQYF
TRBV6-1,.,TRBD1,TRBJ1-4,TGTGCCAGCAGTTCCAGGGGGTTTGAAAAACTGTTTTTT,CASSSRGFEKLFF
TRBV24-1,.,.,TRBJ1-2,TGTGCCACCAGTGATTTCCGACGGCCCTATGGCTACACCTTC,CATSDFRRPYGYTF
TRBV18,.,.,TRBJ2-6,TGTGCCAGCTCACCCGCCTCTGGGGCCAACGTCCTGACTTTC,CASSPASGANVLTF
TRBV10-3,once,.,TRBJ1-3,TGTGCCATCAGTGAAGGAGACTCTGGAAACACCATATATTTT,CAISEGDSGNTIYF
TRBV13,.,.,TRBJ2-1,TGTGCCAGCAGCCCAGAGGCAAATCGAAATGAGCAGTTCTTC,CASSPEANRNEQFF
TRBV5-4,.,TRBD1,TRBJ1-4,TGTGCCAGCAGCTTGCGGGACAGGGGGAATGAAAAACTGTTTTTT,CASSLRDRGNEKLFF
TRBV7-7,.,.,TRBJ2-3,TGTGCCAGCAGCCTAGAGGTAGCGACAGATACGCAGTATTTT,CASSLEVATDTQYF
TRBV5-1,.,.,TRBJ1-5,TGCGCCAGCAGCTCAGATCCGGACCGGGGTAAGCCCCAGCATTTT,CASSSDPDRGKPQHF
TRBV5-5,.,TRBD2,TRBJ2-7,TGTGCCAGCAGGAGTTCTGCGGGGGGAAACTACGAGCAGTACTTC,CASRSSAGGNYEQYF
TRBV18,.,TRBD1,TRBJ1-2,TGTGCCAGCTCCCCGAGGACAGGTTACTATGGCTATACCTTC,CASSPRTGYYGYTF
TRBV4-2,.,TRBD2,TRBJ2-3,TGTGCCAGCAGCCAAGTGGGGCAGCGGGGCAACACAGATACGCAGTATTTT,CASSQVGQRGNTDTQYF
TRBV6-5,.,.,TRBJ2-7,TGTGCCAGCAGTAACAACTACGAGCAGTACTTC,CASSNNYEQYF
TRBV15,.,TRBD2,TRBJ2-2,TGTGCCACCAGCAGAGACGCACTAGCGGGGGGGTTACTGGCCGGGGAGCTGTTTTTT,CATSRDALAGGLLAGELFF
TRBV6-2/TRBV6-3,.,.,TRBJ2-7,TGTGCCAGCAGTTACTCGGGGCTTCCCTACGAGCAGTACTTC,CASSYSGLPYEQYF
TRBV19,.,.,TRBJ1-5,TGTGCCAGTAGTACACGACAGCCCCATTATAGCAATCAGCCCCAGCATTTT,CASSTRQPHYSNQPQHF
TRBV7-9,.,.,TRBJ1-4,TGTGCCAGCAGCTTAAAATCAGGGTGGGGCGGCGAAAAACTGTTTTTT,CASSLKSGWGGEKLFF
TRBV27,.,.,TRBJ1-1,TGTGCCAGCAGTTTATTTGCGGGGAACACTGAAGCTTTCTTT,CASSLFAGNTEAFF
TRBV9,.,.,TRBJ1-4,TGTGCCAGCAGCGTAGGACAGGACAGCAGAAAACTGTTTTTT,CASSVGQDSRKLFF
TRBV2,.,.,TRBJ1-5,TGTGCCAGCAGACCGGGAAGCAATCAGCCCCAGCATTTT,CASRPGSNQPQHF
TRBV20-1,once,.,TRBJ2-1,TGCAGTGCTAGTAGTGCGGCTGGGGGGTCCTACAATGAGCAGTTCTTC,CSASSAAGGSYNEQFF
TRBV4-1,.,.,TRBJ2-1,TGCGCCAGCAGCCAAGAAGCCCCCGATTGGGGCGATGAGCAGTTCTTC,CASSQEAPDWGDEQFF
TRBV18,.,.,TRBJ1-1,TGTGCCAGCTCACCACGTGCAGGGTTGGGGTTAATCGCTGAAGCTTTCTTT,CASSPRAGLGLIAEAFF
TRBV14,.,.,TRBJ2-7,TGTGCCAGCAGCCGAGACAGGACTCCGCCTGACGAGCAGTACTTC,CASSRDRTPPDEQYF
TRBV4-3,.,.,TRBJ2-3,TGCGCCAGCAGCCAAGGCGGGGAAACAGATACGCAGTATTTT,CASSQGGETDTQYF
TRBV19,.,TRBD1,TRBJ2-7,TGTGCCAGTAGTATCCAGGGGGCCGACGAGCAGTACTTC,CASSIQGADEQYF
TRBV7-3,.,TRBD2,TRBJ2-7,TGTGCCAGCAGCCCCCCGGGGACTAGCGGACTCTACGAGCAGTACTTC,CASSPPGTSGLYEQYF
TRBV4-3,.,TRBD2,TRBJ2-7,TGCGCCAGCAGCCTATCGGTAACTAGCGGGTACGAGCAGTACTTC,CASSLSVTSGYEQYF
TRBV29-1,.,.,TRBJ2-2,TGCAGCGTTGAGGCATTCTCCTTGGGCGGCGCCGGGGAGCTGTTTTTT,CSVEAFSLGGAGELFF
TRBV5-1,once,.,TRBJ1-2,TGCGCCAGCAGCTTGAGGGGTAATTATGGCTACACCTTC,CASSLRGNYGYTF
TRBV7-2,.,.,TRBJ1-1,TGTGCCAGCAGCTTAAGGGGTGAAGCTTTCTTT,CASSLRGEAFF
TRBV5-1,few,.,TRBJ2-1,TGCGCCAGCAGCTTGGTGGGGGAGCCGAGAAATGAGCAGTTCTTC,CASSLVGEPRNEQFF
TRBV12-3/TRBV12-4,.,.,TRBJ1-5,TGTGCCAGCAGGGGGGTGAATCAGCCCCAGCATTTT,CASRGVNQPQHF
TRBV14,.,.,TRBJ1-4,TGTGCCAGCAGCGAATCTTGGACGTATAATGAAAAACTGTTTTTT,CASSESWTYNEKLFF
TRBV19,.,.,TRBJ2-7,TGTGCCAGTAGAGGGTTTGCCGAGCAGTACTTC,CASRGFAEQYF
TRBV4-1,.,.,TRBJ1-2,TGCGCCAGCAGCCGCGCAGGGAATAGCTATGGCTACACCTTC,CASSRAGNSYGYTF
TRBV11-1,.,.,TRBJ2-1,TGTGCCAGCAGCTTAACTCGCTCCTCCTACAATGAGCAGTTCTTC,CASSLTRSSYNEQFF
TRBV2,.,.,TRBJ2-3,TGTGCCAGCAGTCAATTAGCGGTACTCACAGATACGCAGTATTTT,CASSQLAVLTDTQYF
TRBV7-6,.,TRBD2,TRBJ2-4,TGTGCCAGCAGCTCCCGACTGCGGGGGACCAAAAACATTCAGTACTTC,CASSSRLRGTKNIQYF
TRBV7-8,.,.,TRBJ2-7,TGTGCCAGCGGCGGCCCCCGGAGGAACGAGCAGTACTTC,CASGGPRRNEQYF